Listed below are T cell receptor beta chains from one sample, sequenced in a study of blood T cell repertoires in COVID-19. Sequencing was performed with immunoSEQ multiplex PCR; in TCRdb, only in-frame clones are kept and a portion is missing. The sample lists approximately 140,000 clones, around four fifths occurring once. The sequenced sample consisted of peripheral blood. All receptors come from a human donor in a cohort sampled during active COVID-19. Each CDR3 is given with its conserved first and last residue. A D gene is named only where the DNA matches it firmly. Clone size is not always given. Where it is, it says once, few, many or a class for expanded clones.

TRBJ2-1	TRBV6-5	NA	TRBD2	TGTGCCAGCAGGCAGAGCGGGGGCTCCTACAATGAGCAGTTCTTC	CASRQSGGSYNEQFF
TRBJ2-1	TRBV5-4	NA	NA	TGTGCCAGCAGCGTCGGGGCAGGGGATGGGTACAATGAGCAGTTCTTC	CASSVGAGDGYNEQFF
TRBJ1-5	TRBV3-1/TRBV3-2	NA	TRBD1	TGTGCCAGCAGCCCCGGGACAGGGTCCAATCAGCCCCAGCATTTT	CASSPGTGSNQPQHF
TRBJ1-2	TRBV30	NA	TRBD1	TGTGCCTGGAGTGTCCGGACAGGGGCTGGCTACACCTTC	CAWSVRTGAGYTF
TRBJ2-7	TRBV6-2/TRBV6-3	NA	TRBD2	TGTGCCAGCAGTTTCTGGGGAGGGTACGAGCAGTACTTC	CASSFWGGYEQYF
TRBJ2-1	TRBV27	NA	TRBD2	TGTGCCAGCAGTTTACGAGGGGAGGGAAGGCGCCATGAGCAGTTCTTC	CASSLRGEGRRHEQFF
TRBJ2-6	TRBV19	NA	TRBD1	TGTGCCAGTAGTAAGACAGGGGGCGGAACTGGGGCCAACGTCCTGACTTTC	CASSKTGGGTGANVLTF
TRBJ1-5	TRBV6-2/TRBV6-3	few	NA	TGTGCCAGCAGTTACACAGGAGACCAGCCCCAGCATTTT	CASSYTGDQPQHF
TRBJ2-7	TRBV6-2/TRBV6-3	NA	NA	TGTGCCAGCAGTGGGGCCATTTCTCCTTACGAGCAGTACTTC	CASSGAISPYEQYF
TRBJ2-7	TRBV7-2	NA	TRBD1	TGTGCCAGCAGCCAGGGGACAGCGAACTACGAGCAGTACTTC	CASSQGTANYEQYF
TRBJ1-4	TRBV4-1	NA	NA	TGCGCCAGCAGTTTCCGGGTGCGAGAAAAACTGTTTTTT	CASSFRVREKLFF
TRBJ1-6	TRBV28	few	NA	TGTGCCAGCAGCCTCCTGTCCTATAATTCACCCCTCCACTTT	CASSLLSYNSPLHF
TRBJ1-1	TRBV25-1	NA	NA	TGTGCCAGCAGTCTCCAAGGGGCGGGGGCTAACACTGAAGCTTTCTTT	CASSLQGAGANTEAFF
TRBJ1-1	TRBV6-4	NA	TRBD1	TGTGCCAGCAGAGGACAGGGTGCCACTGAAGCTTTCTTT	CASRGQGATEAFF
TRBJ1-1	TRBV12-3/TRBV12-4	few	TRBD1	TGTGCCAGCAGGGACAGGGTGGGCACTGAAGCTTTCTTT	CASRDRVGTEAFF
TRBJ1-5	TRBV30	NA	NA	TGTGCCTGGAGTGGCGGCACCTATCAGCCCCAGCATTTT	CAWSGGTYQPQHF
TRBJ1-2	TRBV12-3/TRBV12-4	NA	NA	TGTGCCAGCACCCCCCCAGATTTAAGTGGCTACACCTTC	CASTPPDLSGYTF
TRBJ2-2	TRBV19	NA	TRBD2	TGTGCCAGTAGTCCATTGGCCCAGCGGGGGACCGGGGAGCTGTTTTTT	CASSPLAQRGTGELFF
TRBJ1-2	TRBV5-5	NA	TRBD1	TGTGCCAGCAGCCCCGGATTGGACAGGGTGGGTAGTGGCTACACCTTC	CASSPGLDRVGSGYTF
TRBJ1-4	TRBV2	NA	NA	TGTGCCAGCAGTGAGGGGGGACGCGAAAAACTGTTTTTT	CASSEGGREKLFF
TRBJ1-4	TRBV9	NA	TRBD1	TGTGCCAGCAGCGTAGGGGACAGGGATAATGAAAAACTGTTTTTT	CASSVGDRDNEKLFF
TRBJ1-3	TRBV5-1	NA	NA	TGCGCCAGCAGCTTGGCCGGCAGGGCGGCTGGAAACACCATATATTTT	CASSLAGRAAGNTIYF
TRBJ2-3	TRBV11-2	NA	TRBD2	TGTGCCAGCAGCTTAGCCCCCCTAGCGGTCCTAGCACAGGATACGCAGTATTTT	CASSLAPLAVLAQDTQYF
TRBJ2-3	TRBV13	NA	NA	TGTGCCAGCAGCCAATTCGACAGGTGGGGGGATACGCAGTATTTT	CASSQFDRWGDTQYF
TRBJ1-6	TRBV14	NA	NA	TGTGCCAGCAGCCTGGGGACCGGACAGCATAATTCACCCCTCCACTTT	CASSLGTGQHNSPLHF
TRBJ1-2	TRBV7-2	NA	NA	TGTGCCAGCAGCCCCCGGGCCCTCTCGGCGGGCGGCTACACCTTC	CASSPRALSAGGYTF
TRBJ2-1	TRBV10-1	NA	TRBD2	TGCGCCAGCAGTGCCAACGGGACTAGCGGGGGGGCCGGTGAGCAGTTCTTC	CASSANGTSGGAGEQFF
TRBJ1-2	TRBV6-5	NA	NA	TGTGCCACCAAAAGTGACCCCGGGGGCTATGGCTACACCTTC	CATKSDPGGYGYTF
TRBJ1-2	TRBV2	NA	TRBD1	TGTGCCAGCAGTCTCGGACAGGGGGCTGGCTATGGCTACACCTTC	CASSLGQGAGYGYTF
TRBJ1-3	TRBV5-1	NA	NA	TGCGCCAGCAGCCCAGGATCAGGAAACACCATATATTTT	CASSPGSGNTIYF
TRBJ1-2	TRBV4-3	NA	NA	TGCGCCAGCAGCCAAGAGGGGCCCATTCCTAACTATGGCTACACCTTC	CASSQEGPIPNYGYTF
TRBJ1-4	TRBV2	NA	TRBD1	TGTGCCAGCAGTGGGGACAGGGGAGAAACTAATGAAAAACTGTTTTTT	CASSGDRGETNEKLFF
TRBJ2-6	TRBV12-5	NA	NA	TGTGCTAGTGGTTTGTCAGGGGGGTCTGGGGCCAACGTCCTGACTTTC	CASGLSGGSGANVLTF
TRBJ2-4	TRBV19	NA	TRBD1	TGTGCCAGTAGGCCGGGACAGGGATACGTCAAAAACATTCAGTACTTC	CASRPGQGYVKNIQYF
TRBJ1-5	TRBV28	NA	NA	TGTGCCAGCAGCCTCCTAGGCAATCAGCCCCAGCATTTT	CASSLLGNQPQHF
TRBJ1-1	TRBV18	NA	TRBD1	TGTGCCAGCTCACCCAGGGGGCCTACTGAAGCTTTCTTT	CASSPRGPTEAFF
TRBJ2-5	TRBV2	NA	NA	TGTGCCAGCAGCGAGAGAGGACAGTTGGGGACCCAGTACTTC	CASSERGQLGTQYF
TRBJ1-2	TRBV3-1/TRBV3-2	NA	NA	TGTGCCAGCAGCCAAGGGCGTAGGGGCGATGGCTACACCTTC	CASSQGRRGDGYTF
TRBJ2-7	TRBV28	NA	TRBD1	TGTGCCAGTCTGACGAGGGGGCGCAAGTACGAGCAGTACTTC	CASLTRGRKYEQYF
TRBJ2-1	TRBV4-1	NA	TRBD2	TGCGCCAGCAGAAGACTAGCGGGGGGCTCCTACAATGAGCAGTTCTTC	CASRRLAGGSYNEQFF
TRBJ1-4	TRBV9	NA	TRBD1	TGTGCCAGCAGCCCGAGGACAGGGACTAATGAAAAACTGTTTTTT	CASSPRTGTNEKLFF
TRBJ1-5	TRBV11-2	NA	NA	TGTGCCAGCAGCCATGACACGAATCAGCCCCAGCATTTT	CASSHDTNQPQHF
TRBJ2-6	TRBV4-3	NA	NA	TGCGCCAGCAGCCCCAGGGAGGCTGGGGCCAACGTCCTGACTTTC	CASSPREAGANVLTF
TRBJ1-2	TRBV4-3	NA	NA	TGCGCCAGCAGCCAAGTTGACGGGGGAGGCTACACCTTC	CASSQVDGGGYTF
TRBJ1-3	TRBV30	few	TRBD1	TGTGCCTGGAGACAGGGGGCTGGAAACACCATATATTTT	CAWRQGAGNTIYF